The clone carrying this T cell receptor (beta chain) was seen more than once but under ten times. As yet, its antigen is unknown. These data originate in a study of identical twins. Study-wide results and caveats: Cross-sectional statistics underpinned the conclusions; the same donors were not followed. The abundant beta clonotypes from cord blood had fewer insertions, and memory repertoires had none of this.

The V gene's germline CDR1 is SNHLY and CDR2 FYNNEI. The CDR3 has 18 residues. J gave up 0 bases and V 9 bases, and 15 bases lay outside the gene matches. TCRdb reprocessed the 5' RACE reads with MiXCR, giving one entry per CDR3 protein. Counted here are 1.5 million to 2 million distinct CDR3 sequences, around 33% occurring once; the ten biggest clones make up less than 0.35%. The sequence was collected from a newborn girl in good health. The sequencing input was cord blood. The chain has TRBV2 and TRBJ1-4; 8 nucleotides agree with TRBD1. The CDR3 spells CASRSWGPGGATNEKLFF. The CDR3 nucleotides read TGTGCCAGTCGAAGTTGGGGGCCAGGGGGCGCAACTAATGAAAAACTGTTTTTT.